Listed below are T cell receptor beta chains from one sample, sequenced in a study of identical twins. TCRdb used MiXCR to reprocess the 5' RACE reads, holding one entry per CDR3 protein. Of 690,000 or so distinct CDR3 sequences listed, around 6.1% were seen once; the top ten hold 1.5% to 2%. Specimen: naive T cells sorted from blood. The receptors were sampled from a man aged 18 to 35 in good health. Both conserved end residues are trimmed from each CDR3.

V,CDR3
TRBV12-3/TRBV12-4,ASSWGQGNYGYT
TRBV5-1,ASSLGLAGGFFSSYNEQF
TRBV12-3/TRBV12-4,ASSYGRVDTQY
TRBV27,ASSRGQGQDTQY
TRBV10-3,AISDGSQVYEQY
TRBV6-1,ASSLSPGLAGAYNEQF
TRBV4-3,ASSQDERSTDTQY
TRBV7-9,ASSSGQEDYEQY
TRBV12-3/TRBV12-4,ASRQTSSGNTIY
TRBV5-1,ASRSTSGGSETQY
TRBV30,AWSSQGFGTQY
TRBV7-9,ASSLELGSAF
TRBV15,ATSRADSSVQF
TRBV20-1,SAPGAFGETQY
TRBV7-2,ASSSGLPSYEQY
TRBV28,VSGGDTEAF
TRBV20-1,SARDLYNSYGYT
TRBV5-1,ASSFDRAGELF
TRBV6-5,ASSYNSVSQPQH
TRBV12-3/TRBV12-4,ASRPGVSGANVLT
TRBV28,ASSLGRMGEQY
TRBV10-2,ATSLGPLETQY
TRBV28,ASSFPDRGHQPQH
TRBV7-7,ASSTLGPDGETQY
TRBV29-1,SVGETGGRANYGYT
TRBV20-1,SAIRTNTEAF
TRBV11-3,ASSLGTVDSLRETQY
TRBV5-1,ASSAAGTTDTQY
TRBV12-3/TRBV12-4,ASSSFGGTHQPQH
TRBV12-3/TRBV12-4,ASSFNWLPETQY
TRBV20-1,SARDLGLAGKDYEQY
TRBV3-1,ASSPFPGQNTEAF
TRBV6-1,ASSVSHPGLYGYT
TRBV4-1,ASSQFEMNTEAF